The 3 T cell receptor beta chains below come from one sample, sequenced in a study of CD8 T cells in ankylosing spondylitis. MiXCR was run by TCRdb on the 5' RACE reads, yielding one entry per CDR3 protein. This sample has approximately 150,000 distinct CDR3 sequences, with approximately 9.9% found just once. Sequencing input: blood, either unsorted or a sorted T cell fraction (not recorded which). These receptors were obtained from a female donor with ankylosing spondylitis or in good health (not recorded which).

V and J are TRBV7-6 and TRBJ2-2; the D gene is possibly TRBD2 (5 bases). Germline V gene sequence: CDR1 SGHVS, CDR2 FNYEAQ. Trimming removed 1 base at V and 0 bases at J, with 12 bases between. The CDR3 has 17 amino acids. The CDR3 DNA reads TGTGCCAGCAGCTTAGGCGGGCAGGCCTCGAACACCGGGGAGCTGTTTTTT. The encoded protein is CASSLGGQASNTGELFF.

This clonotype was recorded a few times. The V call is TRBV23-1, the J call TRBJ2-1; 10 nucleotides line up with TRBD2. TRBV23-1 is noted as an ORF with a role that remains uncertain. Trimming at V came to 7 bases and at J to 4 bases, leaving 7 bases not matched to a gene. The CDR3 has 15 residues. CDR3 amino acids: CASIGGTSVYNEQFF. In nucleotides, the CDR3 is TGCGCCAGCATAGGGGGGACTAGCGTTTACAATGAGCAGTTCTTC.

The chain uses TRBV10-3 and TRBJ2-7, with D possibly being TRBD2 (6 bases). Per germline, CDR1 ENHRY and CDR2 SYGVKD. V lost 10 bases, J lost 7 bases, and 14 bases lay in between. CDR3 length equals 11 residues. The CDR3 nucleotides read TGTGCCACTTCCTGGGGGGAAGAGCAGTACTTC. Protein: CATSWGEEQYF.